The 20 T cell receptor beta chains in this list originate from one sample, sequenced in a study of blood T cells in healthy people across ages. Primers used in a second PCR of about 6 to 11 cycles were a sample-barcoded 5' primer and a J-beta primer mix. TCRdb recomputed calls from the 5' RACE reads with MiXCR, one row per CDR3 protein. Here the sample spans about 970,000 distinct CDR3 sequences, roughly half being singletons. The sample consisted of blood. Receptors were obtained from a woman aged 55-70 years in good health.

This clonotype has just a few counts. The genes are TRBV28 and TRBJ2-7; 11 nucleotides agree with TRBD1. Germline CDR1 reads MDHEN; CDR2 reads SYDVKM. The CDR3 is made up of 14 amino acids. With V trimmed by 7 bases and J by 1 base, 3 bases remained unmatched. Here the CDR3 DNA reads TGTGCCAGCATCGGACAGGGGGCGTCCTACGAGCAGTACTTC. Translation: CASIGQGASYEQYF.

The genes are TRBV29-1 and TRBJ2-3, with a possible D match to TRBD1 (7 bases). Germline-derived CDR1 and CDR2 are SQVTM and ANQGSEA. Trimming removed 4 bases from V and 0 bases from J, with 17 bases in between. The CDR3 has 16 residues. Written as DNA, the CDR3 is TGCAGCGTTGCGGGGGAGACCAGGGGGAGCACAGATACGCAGTATTTT. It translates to CSVAGETRGSTDTQYF.

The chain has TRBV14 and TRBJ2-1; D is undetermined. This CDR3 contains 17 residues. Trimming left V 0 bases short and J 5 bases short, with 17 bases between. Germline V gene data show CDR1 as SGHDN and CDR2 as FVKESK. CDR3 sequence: CASSQDTLDMDDNEQFF. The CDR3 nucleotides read TGTGCCAGCAGCCAAGATACCCTCGACATGGACGACAATGAGCAGTTCTTC.

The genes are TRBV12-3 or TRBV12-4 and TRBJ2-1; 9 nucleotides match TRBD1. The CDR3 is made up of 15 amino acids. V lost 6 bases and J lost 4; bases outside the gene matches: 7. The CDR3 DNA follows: TGTGCCAGCAGACCCGGGACAGGGACATACAATGAGCAGTTCTTC. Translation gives CASRPGTGTYNEQFF.

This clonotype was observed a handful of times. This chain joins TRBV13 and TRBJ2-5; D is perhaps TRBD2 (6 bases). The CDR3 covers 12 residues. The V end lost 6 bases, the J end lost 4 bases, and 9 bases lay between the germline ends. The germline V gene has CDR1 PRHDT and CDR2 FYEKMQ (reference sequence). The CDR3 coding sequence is TGTGCCAGCAGGGCTAGCGCAGAGACCCAGTACTTC. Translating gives CASRASAETQYF.

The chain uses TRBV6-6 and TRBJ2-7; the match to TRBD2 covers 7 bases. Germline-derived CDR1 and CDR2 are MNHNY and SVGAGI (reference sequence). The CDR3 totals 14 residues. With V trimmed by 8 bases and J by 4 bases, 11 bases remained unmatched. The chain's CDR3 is CASGGGSRPYEQYF. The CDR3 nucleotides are TGTGCCAGCGGTGGCGGGAGTAGGCCTTACGAGCAGTACTTC.

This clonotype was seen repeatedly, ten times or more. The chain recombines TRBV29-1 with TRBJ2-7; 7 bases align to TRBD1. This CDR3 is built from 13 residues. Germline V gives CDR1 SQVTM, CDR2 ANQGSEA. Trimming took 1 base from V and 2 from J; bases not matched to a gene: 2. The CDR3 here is CSVEGTGPYEQYF. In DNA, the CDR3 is TGCAGCGTTGAAGGGACAGGCCCCTACGAGCAGTACTTC.

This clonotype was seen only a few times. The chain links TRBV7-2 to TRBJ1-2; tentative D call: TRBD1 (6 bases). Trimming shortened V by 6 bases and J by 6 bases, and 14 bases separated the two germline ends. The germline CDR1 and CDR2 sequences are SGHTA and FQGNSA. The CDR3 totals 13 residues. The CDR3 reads CASRTGRGHGYTF. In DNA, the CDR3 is TGTGCCAGCAGGACGGGCCGGGGGCATGGCTACACCTTC. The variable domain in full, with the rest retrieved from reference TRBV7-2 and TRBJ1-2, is GAGVSQSPSNKVTEKGKDVELRCDPISGHTALYWYRQSLGQGLEFLIYFQGNSAPDKSGLPSDRFSAERTGGSVSTLTIQRTQQEDSAVYLCASRTGRGHGYTFGSGTRLTVV.

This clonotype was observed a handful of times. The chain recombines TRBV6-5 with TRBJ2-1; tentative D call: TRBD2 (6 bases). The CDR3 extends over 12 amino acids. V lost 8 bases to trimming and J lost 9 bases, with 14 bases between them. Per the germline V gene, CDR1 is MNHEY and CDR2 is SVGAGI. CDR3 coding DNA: TGTGCCAGCTCGGACGGGGGAAGTGAGCAGTTCTTC. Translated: CASSDGGSEQFF.

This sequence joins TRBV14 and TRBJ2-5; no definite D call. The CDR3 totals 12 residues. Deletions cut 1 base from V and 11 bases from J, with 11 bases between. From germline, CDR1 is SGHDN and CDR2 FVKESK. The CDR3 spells CASSQVTGSQYF. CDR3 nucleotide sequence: TGTGCCAGCAGCCAAGTAACCGGCTCGCAGTACTTC.

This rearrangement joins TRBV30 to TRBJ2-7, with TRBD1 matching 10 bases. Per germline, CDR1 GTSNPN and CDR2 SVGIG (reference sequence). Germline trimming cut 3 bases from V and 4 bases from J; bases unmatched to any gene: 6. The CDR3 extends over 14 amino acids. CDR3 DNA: TGTGCCTGGAGCGCCGGGACAGGGGTGTACGAGCAGTACTTC. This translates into CAWSAGTGVYEQYF.

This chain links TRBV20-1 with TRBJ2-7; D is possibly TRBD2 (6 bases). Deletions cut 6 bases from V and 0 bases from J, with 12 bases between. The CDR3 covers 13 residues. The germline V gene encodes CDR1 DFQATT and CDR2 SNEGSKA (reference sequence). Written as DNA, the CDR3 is TGCAGTGCGATGGGACTGGACTCCTACGAGCAGTACTTC. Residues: CSAMGLDSYEQYF.

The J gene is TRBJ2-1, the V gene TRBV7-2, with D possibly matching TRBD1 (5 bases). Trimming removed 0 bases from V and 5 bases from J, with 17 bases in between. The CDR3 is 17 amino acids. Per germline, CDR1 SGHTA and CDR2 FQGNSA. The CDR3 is CASSLALSTEFHNEQFF. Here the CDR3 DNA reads TGTGCCAGCAGCTTAGCGCTGTCGACAGAGTTCCACAATGAGCAGTTCTTC.

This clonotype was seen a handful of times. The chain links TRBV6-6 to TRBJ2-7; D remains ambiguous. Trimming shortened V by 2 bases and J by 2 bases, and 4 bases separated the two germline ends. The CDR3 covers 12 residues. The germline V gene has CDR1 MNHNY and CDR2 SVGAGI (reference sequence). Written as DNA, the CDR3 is TGTGCCAGCAGTTACAGGGCCTACGAGCAGTACTTC. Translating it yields CASSYRAYEQYF.

CDR3 nucleotide sequence: TGTGCCAGCAGCCCACTCGACAGGGGGCGAGGAACAGATACGCAGTATTTT. As protein: CASSPLDRGRGTDTQYF. The chain uses TRBV6-6 and TRBJ2-3; 10 bases are shared with TRBD1. The CDR3 length is 17 residues. CDR1 and CDR2 (germline): MNHNY, SVGAGI (reference sequence). The V segment lost 6 bases and the J segment 3 bases; nucleotides outside the gene matches: 12.

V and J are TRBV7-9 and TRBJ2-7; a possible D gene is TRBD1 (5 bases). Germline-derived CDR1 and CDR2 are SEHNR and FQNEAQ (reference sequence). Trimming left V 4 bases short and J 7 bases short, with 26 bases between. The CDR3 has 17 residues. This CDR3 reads CASSSPPDKVSYDEQYF. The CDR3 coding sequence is TGTGCCAGCAGCTCACCACCGGACAAGGTTTCCTACGATGAGCAGTACTTC.

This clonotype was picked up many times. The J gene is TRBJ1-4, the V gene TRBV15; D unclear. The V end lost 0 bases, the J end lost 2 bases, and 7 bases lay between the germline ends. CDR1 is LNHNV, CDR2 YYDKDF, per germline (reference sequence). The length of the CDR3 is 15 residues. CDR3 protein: CATSRDRSTNEKLFF. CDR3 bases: TGTGCCACCAGCAGAGATAGAAGTACTAATGAAAAACTGTTTTTT.

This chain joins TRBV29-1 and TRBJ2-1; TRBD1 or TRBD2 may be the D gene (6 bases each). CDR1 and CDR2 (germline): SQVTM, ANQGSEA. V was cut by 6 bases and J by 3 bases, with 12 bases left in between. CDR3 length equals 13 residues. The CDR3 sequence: CSVAGQSYNEQFF. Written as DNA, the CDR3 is TGCAGCGTGGCGGGACAAAGCTACAATGAGCAGTTCTTC.

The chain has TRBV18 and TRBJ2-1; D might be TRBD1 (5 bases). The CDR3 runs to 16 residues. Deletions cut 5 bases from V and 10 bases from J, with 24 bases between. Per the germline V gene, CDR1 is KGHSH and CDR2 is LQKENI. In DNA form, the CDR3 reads TGTGCCAGCTCATACCAGGACACCGGGTTGGCCTACGAGCAGTTCTTC. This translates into CASSYQDTGLAYEQFF.

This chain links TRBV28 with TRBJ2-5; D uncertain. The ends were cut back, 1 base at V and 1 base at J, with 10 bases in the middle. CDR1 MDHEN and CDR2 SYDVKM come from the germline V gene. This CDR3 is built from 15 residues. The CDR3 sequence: CASSLYRNSQETQYF. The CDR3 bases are TGTGCCAGCAGTTTATATCGCAACAGCCAAGAGACCCAGTACTTC.